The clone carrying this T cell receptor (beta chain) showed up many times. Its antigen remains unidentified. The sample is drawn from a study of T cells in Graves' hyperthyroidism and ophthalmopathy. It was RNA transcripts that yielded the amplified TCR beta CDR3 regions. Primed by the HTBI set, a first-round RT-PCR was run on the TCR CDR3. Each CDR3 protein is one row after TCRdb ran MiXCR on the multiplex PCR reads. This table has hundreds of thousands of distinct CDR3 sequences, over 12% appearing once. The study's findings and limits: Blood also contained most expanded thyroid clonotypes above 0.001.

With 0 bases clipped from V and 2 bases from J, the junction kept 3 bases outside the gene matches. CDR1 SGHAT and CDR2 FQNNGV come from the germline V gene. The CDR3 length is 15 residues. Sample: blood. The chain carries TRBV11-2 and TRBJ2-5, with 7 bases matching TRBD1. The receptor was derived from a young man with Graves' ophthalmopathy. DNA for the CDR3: TGTGCCAGCAGCTTAGATGGCAGGGGGCAAGAGACCCAGTACTTC. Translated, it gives CASSLDGRGQETQYF.